A single sample is the source of the 9 T cell receptor beta chains below, sequenced in a study of cytomegalovirus exposure and HLA in healthy donors. The PCR used 60 Vbeta and 13 Jbeta primers. Assay: immunoSEQ multiplex PCR; the TCRdb copy retains only in-frame clones and omits some. The sample lists about 130,000 clones; roughly 79% were seen once. Material for sequencing was PBMCs. The receptor source for this set is a man younger than 40 in good health and CMV-seronegative.

The chain couples TRBV2 to TRBJ1-2; 9 nucleotides align to TRBD1. The CDR3 is 16 amino acids. CDR1 is SNHLY and CDR2 is FYNNEI in the germline V gene. With V trimmed by 7 bases and J by 8 bases, 17 bases remained unmatched. The CDR3, as DNA: TGTGCCAGCACCAGCCGGGACAGGGTGTCTTTAGGGGGCTACACCTTC. The encoded protein is CASTSRDRVSLGGYTF. Looking up the rest from reference TRBV2 and TRBJ1-2 gives the full variable domain: EPEVTQTPSHQVTQMGQEVILRCVPISNHLYFYWYRQILGQKVEFLVSFYNNEISEKSEIFDDQFSVERPDGSNFTLKIRSTKLEDSAMYFCASTSRDRVSLGGYTFGSGTRLTVV.

The V call is TRBV5-6, the J call TRBJ2-2; 7 bases agree with TRBD1. CDR3 length equals 16 residues. Unmatched junction bases numbered 10, after V lost 2 bases and J lost 6 bases. Germline V lookup: CDR1 SGHDT, CDR2 YYEEEE. CDR3 residues: CASSFFFRQGAGELFF. CDR3 nucleotides: TGTGCCAGCAGCTTCTTTTTTAGGCAGGGGGCCGGGGAGCTGTTTTTT.

The rearrangement uses TRBV5-1 and TRBJ2-5, with D possibly matching TRBD2 (6 bases). There are 16 residues in the CDR3. Trimming cost V 0 bases and J 3 bases, with 15 bases left between them. CDR1 is SGHRS, CDR2 YFSETQ, per germline. The CDR3 here is CASSLGGRPGEETQYF. The CDR3 coding sequence is TGCGCCAGCAGCTTGGGGGGGAGGCCCGGGGAAGAGACCCAGTACTTC.

This chain uses TRBV29-1 with TRBJ2-7; 10 bases line up with TRBD2. Germline-derived CDR1 and CDR2 are SQVTM and ANQGSEA. The V gene end was trimmed by 7 bases and the J gene end by 3 bases; junction bases not matched to a gene: 3. The CDR3 is made up of 12 amino acids. CDR3 DNA sequence: TGCAGCGCCCTAGCGGGAGACTACGAGCAGTACTTC. It translates to CSALAGDYEQYF.

The V gene is TRBV7-2, the J gene TRBJ2-7; D is ambiguous. The V and J ends lost 8 bases and 3 bases respectively, with 8 bases between them. Looked up from germline, CDR1 is SGHTA and CDR2 is FQGNSA. The CDR3 totals 11 residues. For the CDR3, the DNA is TGTGCCAGCTCCCCCAACTACGAGCAGTACTTC. It codes for CASSPNYEQYF.

This clone showed up just once. This chain links TRBV6-5 with TRBJ1-1; D might be TRBD1 (5 bases). Germline loops: CDR1 MNHEY, CDR2 SVGAGI. V was trimmed by 0 bases and J by 4 bases, leaving 12 bases between them. The CDR3 totals 15 residues. CDR3 DNA: TGTGCCAGCAGTTACTCGATCGGGGGACGCACTGAAGCTTTCTTT. This encodes CASSYSIGGRTEAFF.

This chain joins TRBV30 and TRBJ1-2, with D maybe TRBD1 (6 bases). There are 11 residues in the CDR3. Germline V gene sequence: CDR1 GTSNPN, CDR2 SVGIG (reference sequence). V was clipped by 2 bases and J by 8 bases, with 9 bases between them. CDR3 residues: CAWSHTGGYTF. Written as DNA, the CDR3 is TGTGCCTGGAGTCATACAGGGGGCTACACCTTC. The whole variable domain, remainder taken from reference TRBV30 and TRBJ1-2, is SQTIHQWPATLVQPVGSPLSLECTVEGTSNPNLYWYRQAAGRGLQLLFYSVGIGQISSEVPQNLSASRPQDRQFILSSKKLLLSDSGFYLCAWSHTGGYTFGSGTRLTVV.

The V gene is TRBV30, the J gene TRBJ1-5, with D possibly TRBD1 on 5 matching bases. The CDR3 runs 14 residues. The germline V and J ends were trimmed by 4 bases and 9 bases, with 19 bases remaining between them. Germline V gene sequence: CDR1 GTSNPN, CDR2 SVGIG (reference sequence). The CDR3 nucleotides are TGTGCCTGGACAAAAAAGACAGCCGATGGGCCCCAGCATTTT. Translating it yields CAWTKKTADGPQHF.

This clone was observed once. The J gene is TRBJ2-3, the V gene TRBV2, with 12 bases identical to TRBD2. Trimming removed 6 bases from V and 4 bases from J; junction bases left unmatched: 5. This CDR3 has 15 residues. Per germline, CDR1 SNHLY and CDR2 FYNNEI. CDR3 residues: CASRETSGRPDTQYF. Written as DNA, the CDR3 is TGTGCCAGCAGAGAGACTAGCGGGAGACCAGATACGCAGTATTTT.